Sequencing of this TCR beta chain was carried out in a study of CD4 T cells in relation to SARS-CoV-2 and coronaviruses. CD4 enrichment then naive enrichment separated naive from memory CD4+ cells. V dropped 7 bases and J dropped 4 bases, with 16 bases sitting between them. The V gene's germline CDR1 is MDHEN and CDR2 SYDVKM. This CDR3 region has 14 residues. Study conclusions and caveats: In around two thirds of donors, memory CD4+ clonotypes crossrecognized SARS-CoV-2 and at least one common cold coronavirus spike. The assay detects memory recall responses, not culture-primed primary responses.

This clone appeared a single time. As yet, its antigen is unknown. Uncultured naive and memory CD4+ T cells supplied DNA for deep TCR-beta sequencing. Here immunoSEQ multiplex PCR was the method, and the copy in TCRdb shows in-frame clones only, minus some. Here the sample spans about 56,000 clones, 92% being singletons. The TCR comes from an adult with COVID-19. Material: naive CD4+ T cells from PBMCs. Specified subset: naive CD4+ T cells isolated by negative enrichment. V usage is TRBV28 and J usage is TRBJ1-2; no definite D call. The CDR3 sequence is CASKPQSLPYGYTF. In nucleotides, the CDR3 is TGTGCCAGCAAACCCCAATCACTCCCCTATGGCTACACCTTC.